The 14 T cell receptor beta chains below all came from one sample that was sequenced in a study of blood T cell repertoires in COVID-19. Only in-frame clones appear in the TCRdb table, and some are missing; sequencing was by immunoSEQ multiplex PCR. The sample carries 130,000 to 150,000 clones, 65% to 85% recorded once. Sequenced input: peripheral blood. All receptors come from a woman aged 55 to 70 with acute or convalescent COVID-19.

The CDR3 DNA reads as TGTGCCAGCAGCCCCCGGGACAGGGGGACCGGGGAGCTGTTTTTT. Its translation: CASSPRDRGTGELFF. The rearrangement joins TRBV11-3 to TRBJ2-2; 11 bases match TRBD1. The V segment lost 5 bases and the J segment 5 bases; nucleotides outside the gene matches: 4. Germline lookup yields CDR1 SGHNT and CDR2 YENEEA. The CDR3 has 15 amino acids.

Here the CDR3 DNA reads TGTGCCAGCAGCAGTGCGGGAGTAGCCTACAATGAGCAGTTCTTC. Protein product: CASSSAGVAYNEQFF. The rearrangement links TRBV7-9 to TRBJ2-1; 7 nucleotides match TRBD2. V lost 5 bases, J lost 2 bases, and 6 bases stayed unmatched. Per germline, CDR1 SEHNR and CDR2 FQNEAQ (reference sequence). The CDR3 loop spans 15 amino acids.

The chain has TRBV4-2 and TRBJ1-1; possible D gene TRBD1, 6 bases. CDR3 size: 18 residues. Trimming took off 1 base at V and 3 bases at J, with 21 bases between the two ends. Germline V lookup: CDR1 LGHNA, CDR2 YNFKEQ. The DNA of the CDR3 is TGTGCCAGCAGCCAAGTAAGGGGCGGAACCTCAGGGGACACTGAAGCTTTCTTT. This encodes CASSQVRGGTSGDTEAFF.

This chain uses TRBV20-1 with TRBJ2-3; D might be TRBD2 (5 bases). This CDR3 region has 15 residues. Germline loops: CDR1 DFQATT, CDR2 SNEGSKA (reference sequence). V shed 3 bases and J shed 9 bases, with 22 bases lying between them. The chain's CDR3 is CSASPLSGRFKTQYF. As DNA, the CDR3 is TGCAGTGCTAGTCCCCTAAGCGGTCGCTTTAAGACGCAGTATTTT.

The rearrangement joins TRBV30 to TRBJ2-1; D is perhaps TRBD1 (5 bases). The germline V gene encodes CDR1 GTSNPN and CDR2 SVGIG (reference sequence). Trimming took 2 bases from V and 4 from J, leaving 24 bases between them. The CDR3 runs 18 residues. The CDR3 DNA reads as TGTGCCTGGAGTCCCCTCTCTAGGGGTACGATGGGGTACAATGAGCAGTTCTTC. Translation: CAWSPLSRGTMGYNEQFF. Complete variable domain (other parts from reference TRBV30 and TRBJ2-1): SQTIHQWPATLVQPVGSPLSLECTVEGTSNPNLYWYRQAAGRGLQLLFYSVGIGQISSEVPQNLSASRPQDRQFILSSKKLLLSDSGFYLCAWSPLSRGTMGYNEQFFGPGTRLTVL.

The DNA of the CDR3 is TGTGCCAGCAGTGCGACTAGCGGGATCCCGGCAGATACGCAGTATTTT. Its translation: CASSATSGIPADTQYF. The chain has TRBV9 and TRBJ2-3; 11 bases are a match to TRBD2. The CDR3 has 16 residues. V trimming: 5 bases; J trimming: 4 bases; junction bases outside the gene matches: 9. From germline, CDR1 is SGDLS and CDR2 YYNGEE.

V and J are TRBV6-5 and TRBJ1-1; 8 positions match TRBD1. The CDR3 sequence is 14 residues long. Germline V gene data show CDR1 as MNHEY and CDR2 as SVGAGI. V shed 8 bases, J shed 4 bases, and the junction held 9 bases outside the gene matches. DNA of the CDR3: TGTGCCAGCCTCCTGGACAGGGCCATCACTGAAGCTTTCTTT. Translating gives CASLLDRAITEAFF.

V usage is TRBV3-1 (or the pseudogene TRBV3-2) and J usage is TRBJ1-5; 9 bases line up with TRBD1. The germline V gene has CDR1 LGHDT and CDR2 YNNKEL (reference sequence). The CDR3 contains 12 residues. J lost 7 bases, V lost 8 bases, and 3 bases had no gene match. CDR3 coding DNA: TGTGCCAGCGGGACAGGGCCCCAGCCCCAGCATTTT. As protein: CASGTGPQPQHF.

This chain links TRBV19 with TRBJ2-6; the match to TRBD2 covers 11 bases. CDR1 and CDR2 (germline): LNHDA, SQIVND (reference sequence). With 6 bases clipped from V and 0 bases from J, the junction kept 13 bases outside the gene matches. The CDR3 consists of 20 residues. CDR3 sequence reads: CASRYGLAGGSSSGANVLTF. The CDR3 coding sequence is TGTGCCAGTAGATACGGACTAGCGGGCGGCTCTTCCTCTGGGGCCAACGTCCTGACTTTC.

This clone was seen only a few times. The chain is built from TRBV6-1 and TRBJ2-1, with 11 bases lining up with TRBD2. The CDR3 length is 16 residues. Per germline, CDR1 MNHNS and CDR2 SASEGT. Trimming cost V 1 base and J 7 bases; bases outside gene matches: 6. CDR3 protein: CASSEVAGGMGNEQFF. The DNA for the CDR3 is TGTGCCAGCAGTGAAGTAGCGGGAGGGATGGGTAATGAGCAGTTCTTC.

The rearrangement joins TRBV6-2 or TRBV6-3 to TRBJ1-1; maybe TRBD1 (5 bases). Germline assignment: CDR1 MNHEY and CDR2 SVGEGT. The CDR3 runs 15 residues. Trimming took 6 bases from V and 5 from J, leaving 19 bases between them. The CDR3 reads CASSPPGHPRTEAFF. For the CDR3, the DNA is TGTGCCAGCAGCCCCCCCGGACACCCACGGACTGAAGCTTTCTTT.

This clone was counted a few times. The V gene is TRBV30, the J gene TRBJ2-7, with a weak D call TRBD1 (6 bases). CDR3 size: 13 residues. CDR1 and CDR2 from the germline V gene are GTSNPN and SVGIG (reference sequence). V was shortened by 0 bases and J by 5 bases, with 11 bases between the two germline ends. This CDR3 is CAWSVLEGDEQYF. As DNA, the CDR3 is TGTGCCTGGAGTGTACTAGAGGGGGACGAGCAGTACTTC.

The chain carries TRBV27 and TRBJ2-7, with 7 bases identical to TRBD1. This CDR3 comprises 14 residues. After removal of 2 bases from V and 5 bases from J, the junction contained 6 bases not matched to a gene. Germline CDR1 reads MNHEY; CDR2 reads SMNVEV (reference sequence). The DNA for the CDR3 is TGTGCCAGCAGTTTACGGGACAGAGTCGACGAGCAGTACTTC. Protein sequence: CASSLRDRVDEQYF.

The chain links TRBV2 to TRBJ2-1, with 10 bases matching TRBD2. The CDR3 has 16 amino acids. CDR1 is SNHLY and CDR2 is FYNNEI in the germline V gene. After removal of 8 bases from V and 9 bases from J, the junction contained 16 bases not matched to a gene. The CDR3 region is CASSRTGLAGVGEQFF. The CDR3 DNA follows: TGTGCCAGCTCCCGGACAGGGCTAGCGGGAGTAGGTGAGCAGTTCTTC.